This T cell receptor (beta chain) comes out of a study of shared clonotypes between healthy human individuals. The deep-level immunoSEQ assay was used. Sorted-subset replicate PCR reactions contained roughly 200 ng DNA, corresponding to about 30,000 T cell genomes. Here immunoSEQ multiplex PCR was the method, and the copy in TCRdb shows in-frame clones only, minus some. The table shows 780,000 or so clones, with 72% occurring only once. Looked up from germline, CDR1 is WNHNN and CDR2 is SYGVQD (reference sequence). The CDR3 runs to 17 residues. The V gene end was trimmed by 6 bases and the J gene end by 6 bases; junction bases not matched to a gene: 16. There were only Caucasian adults among the donors, and all lived in Nashville, Tennessee.

Sequencing was carried out using memory CD4+ T cells sorted from blood. Subset in this sample: CD45RA-negative fraction. This chain joins TRBV10-1 and TRBJ2-3; TRBD1 agrees at 9 bases. The TCR originated in a woman aged 30 to 39 in good health. The CDR3, as DNA: TGCGCCAGCAGCCCTAGCAGTCCGGGACAGGGAGGGGATACGCAGTATTTT. Its translation is CASSPSSPGQGGDTQYF.